These 25 T cell receptor beta chains were sequenced from one sample in a study of cytomegalovirus exposure and HLA in healthy donors. The PCR employed 60 Vbeta primers together with 13 Jbeta primers. The repertoire was sequenced with immunoSEQ multiplex PCR; TCRdb's copy has only in-frame clones and lacks some. The sample holds approximately 76,000 clones; roughly 73% are singletons and the top ten take about 15%. Sequencing was done on a sample of PBMCs. Source of these receptors: a woman between 40 and 55 years old in good health and CMV-seropositive.

The chain is built from TRBV28 and TRBJ1-5; a possible D gene is TRBD1 (6 bases). The V and J ends lost 2 bases and 4 bases respectively, with 21 bases between them. The CDR3 sequence is 18 residues long. Per the germline V gene, CDR1 is MDHEN and CDR2 is SYDVKM. CDR3 sequence: CASSLSRQGRWINQPQHF. CDR3 coding DNA: TGTGCCAGCAGTTTAAGTAGGCAGGGGAGATGGATAAATCAGCCCCAGCATTTT.

V gene TRBV6-5 combines with J gene TRBJ1-5; D is ambiguous. This CDR3 comprises 15 residues. The germline V gene has CDR1 MNHEY and CDR2 SVGAGI. Deletions cut 2 bases from V and 2 bases from J, with 10 bases between. CDR3 in amino acids: CASSYDVLGNQPQHF. DNA for the CDR3: TGTGCCAGCAGTTACGACGTGCTAGGCAATCAGCCCCAGCATTTT.

This clone has a handful of counts. The chain recombines TRBV7-9 with TRBJ1-5, with 7 bases matching TRBD1. The ends lost 6 bases at V and 0 bases at J; junction bases unmatched: 17. CDR3 size: 19 residues. Germline V gene data show CDR1 as SEHNR and CDR2 as FQNEAQ (reference sequence). The CDR3 region is CASSHPTGTVFDSNQPQHF. The CDR3, as DNA: TGTGCCAGCAGTCATCCAACCGGGACAGTCTTTGATAGCAATCAGCCCCAGCATTTT.

This clone was picked up a small number of times. The rearrangement joins TRBV28 to TRBJ1-5; D possibly corresponds to TRBD1 (6 bases). The germline gives CDR1 MDHEN, CDR2 SYDVKM. The CDR3 extends over 14 amino acids. V was pared by 2 bases and J by 6 bases, with 11 bases between. The CDR3 protein is CASSLRGYLQPQHF. In DNA, the CDR3 is TGTGCCAGCAGTTTAAGGGGGTACCTTCAGCCCCAGCATTTT.

This clone was picked up a small number of times. The gene calls are TRBV6-6 and TRBJ1-1; D is uncertain. This CDR3 comprises 14 residues. Looked up from germline, CDR1 is MNHNY and CDR2 is SVGAGI (reference sequence). V lost 0 bases, J lost 1 base, and 6 bases lay in between. The CDR3 coding sequence is TGTGCCAGCAGTTACTCGAGAGGGAACACTGAAGCTTTCTTT. The encoded protein is CASSYSRGNTEAFF.

The CDR3 bases are TGTGCCACCAGACCTACCCCGGGACTAGCGGGGTTAAACTCCTACAATGAGCAGTTCTTC. Its translation is CATRPTPGLAGLNSYNEQFF. This sequence joins TRBV15 and TRBJ2-1; 13 positions match TRBD2. CDR3 size: 20 residues. Germline V gives CDR1 LNHNV, CDR2 YYDKDF (reference sequence). Trimming removed 6 bases from V and 0 bases from J; junction bases left unmatched: 14.

The chain is built from TRBV7-6 and TRBJ1-4; no definite D call. Germline assignment: CDR1 SGHVS and CDR2 FNYEAQ. V dropped 5 bases and J dropped 2 bases, with 12 bases sitting between them. CDR3 length: 15 amino acids. In DNA, the CDR3 is TGTGCCAGCAGCCCCCAGGATGGCACTAATGAAAAACTGTTTTTT. Its translation: CASSPQDGTNEKLFF.

The chain couples TRBV7-2 to TRBJ1-2; no clear D. Trimming left V 8 bases short and J 10 bases short, with 14 bases between. There are 11 residues in the CDR3. Germline V gives CDR1 SGHTA, CDR2 FQGNSA. DNA of the CDR3: TGTGCCAGCGTAGAAGTGCGGGTCTACACCTTC. Translated: CASVEVRVYTF.

The chain couples TRBV2 to TRBJ1-5; maybe TRBD1 (5 bases). CDR1 and CDR2 from the germline V gene are SNHLY and FYNNEI. The CDR3 consists of 14 residues. V was shortened by 2 bases and J by 4 bases, with 9 bases between the two germline ends. The CDR3 region is CASSEYNRNQPQHF. In DNA form, the CDR3 reads TGTGCCAGCAGTGAATATAACAGGAATCAGCCCCAGCATTTT.

The chain combines TRBV18 with TRBJ1-5, with 9 positions matching TRBD1. This CDR3 is 15 amino acids long. Germline values: CDR1 KGHSH, CDR2 LQKENI. V dropped 6 bases and J dropped 5; count of bases not matched to a gene: 8. The CDR3: CASSPGTGRDQPQHF. The DNA of the CDR3 is TGTGCCAGCTCGCCAGGGACAGGGCGGGATCAGCCCCAGCATTTT.

V usage is TRBV5-6 and J usage is TRBJ1-1; 7 bases are shared with TRBD1. V shed 2 bases, J shed 5 bases, and the junction held 9 bases outside the gene matches. This CDR3 region has 15 residues. Germline loops: CDR1 SGHDT, CDR2 YYEEEE. The CDR3, as DNA: TGTGCCAGCAGCTTCGTGACAGGGATGGTGACTGAAGCTTTCTTT. Protein sequence: CASSFVTGMVTEAFF.

The genes are TRBV28 and TRBJ1-5; D unresolved. Germline CDR1 reads MDHEN; CDR2 reads SYDVKM. This CDR3 spans 15 amino acids. The V end lost 6 bases, the J end lost 6 bases, and 18 bases lay between the germline ends. The CDR3 DNA reads TGTGCCAGCAGCTCGAGGGAGTGGGTTGGTCAGCCCCAGCATTTT. Translated: CASSSREWVGQPQHF.

This CDR3 reads CASSQDGQGLMDTEAFF. The CDR3 DNA follows: TGCGCCAGCAGCCAAGATGGGCAGGGCCTTATGGACACTGAAGCTTTCTTT. The rearrangement links TRBV4-3 to TRBJ1-1; D possibly corresponds to TRBD1 (5 bases). Trimming removed 0 bases at V and 3 bases at J, with 17 bases between. The CDR3 sequence is 17 residues long. CDR1 and CDR2 (germline): LGHNA, YSLEER.

This rearrangement joins TRBV16 to TRBJ2-7, with 11 bases lining up with TRBD1. Unmatched junction bases numbered 6, after V lost 6 bases and J lost 2 bases. The CDR3 runs to 15 residues. CDR1 is KGHSY, CDR2 FQNENV, per germline. CDR3 residues: CASRPGTGGTYEQYF. The CDR3 DNA is TGTGCCAGCAGACCCGGGACAGGGGGGACCTACGAGCAGTACTTC.

The chain combines TRBV7-3 with TRBJ1-2, with D possibly being TRBD1 (5 bases). The germline V and J ends were trimmed by 0 bases and 4 bases, with 6 bases remaining between them. Germline values: CDR1 SGHTA, CDR2 FQGTGA. This CDR3 spans 13 amino acids. For the CDR3, the DNA is TGTGCCAGCAGCTTAACAGGGGCCTATGGCTACACCTTC. Its protein product is CASSLTGAYGYTF. Looking up the rest from reference TRBV7-3 and TRBJ1-2 gives the full variable domain: GAGVSQTPSNKVTEKGKYVELRCDPISGHTALYWYRQSLGQGPEFLIYFQGTGAADDSGLPNDRFFAVRPEGSVSTLKIQRTERGDSAVYLCASSLTGAYGYTFGSGTRLTVV.

As for this clone: Mismatch with germline at one junction end may stem from a read error. The rearrangement links TRBV7-7 to TRBJ2-1; the D gene is possibly TRBD1 (6 bases). This CDR3 is 13 amino acids long. Germline V gives CDR1 SSHAT, CDR2 FNYEAQ (reference sequence). CDR3 sequence: CASSFNRDGEQFF. The CDR3, as DNA: TGTGCTAGCAGCTTTAACAGGGACGGTGAGCAGTTCTTC. Full variable domain (rest looked up from reference TRBV7-7 and TRBJ2-1): GAGVSQSPRYKVTKRGQDVTLRCDPISSHATLYWYQQALGQGPEFLTYFNYEAQPDKSGLPSDRFSAERPEGSISTLTIQRTEQRDSAMYRCASSFNRDGEQFFGPGTRLTVL.

This clone was seen a few times. V is TRBV7-9 and J is TRBJ2-3, with 13 bases matching TRBD2. Germline V gene sequence: CDR1 SEHNR, CDR2 FQNEAQ (reference sequence). V lost 3 bases to trimming and J lost 2 bases; unmatched junction nucleotides: 2. The CDR3 sequence is 16 residues long. CDR3 in amino acids: CASSFTSGRATDTQYF. The DNA for the CDR3 is TGTGCCAGCAGCTTTACTAGCGGGAGGGCCACAGATACGCAGTATTTT. The full variable domain, with the rest looked up from reference TRBV7-9 and TRBJ2-3, is DTGVSQNPRHKITKRGQNVTFRCDPISEHNRLYWYRQTLGQGPEFLTYFQNEAQLEKSRLLSDRFSAERPKGSFSTLEIQRTEQGDSAMYLCASSFTSGRATDTQYFGPGTRLTVL.

The chain is built from TRBV2 and TRBJ2-1; 14 bases agree with TRBD2. The germline V gene encodes CDR1 SNHLY and CDR2 FYNNEI. Trimming took 5 bases from V and 7 from J; bases not matched to a gene: 4. This CDR3 region has 15 residues. As DNA, the CDR3 is TGTGCCAGCAGTATGGGACTAGCGGGGGTTAATGAGCAGTTCTTC. This gives the protein CASSMGLAGVNEQFF.

The V call is TRBV10-1, the J call TRBJ2-7; TRBD1 matches 8 bases. The CDR3 spans 14 residues. With V trimmed by 4 bases and J by 7 bases, 9 bases remained unmatched. Germline V gives CDR1 WNHNN, CDR2 SYGVQD (reference sequence). CDR3 region: CASSADRASGEQYF. CDR3 in DNA: TGCGCCAGCAGTGCGGACAGGGCCTCGGGAGAGCAGTACTTC.

V is TRBV2 and J is TRBJ1-5, with D unclear. The V end was cut by 8 bases, the J end by 5 bases, with 7 bases between. The length of the CDR3 is 11 residues. Germline V gene data show CDR1 as SNHLY and CDR2 as FYNNEI. The CDR3 DNA reads TGTGCCAGCCGCGAGGATCAGCCCCAGCATTTT. Protein product: CASREDQPQHF.

The V and J genes are TRBV5-1 and TRBJ1-4, with a possible D match to TRBD1 (6 bases). V lost 4 bases, J lost 3 bases, and 13 bases lay in between. Per the germline V gene, CDR1 is SGHRS and CDR2 is YFSETQ. The CDR3 runs to 15 residues. CDR3 coding DNA: TGCGCCAGCAGCCTACAGGGTCAGGCTAATGAAAAACTGTTTTTT. Amino acid sequence: CASSLQGQANEKLFF.

This rearrangement joins TRBV9 to TRBJ2-5; possible D gene TRBD1, 7 bases. CDR3 size: 18 residues. The V gene's germline CDR1 is SGDLS and CDR2 YYNGEE. Between the trimmed V and J ends, which lost 0 bases and 2 bases, there was a span of 20 bases. CDR3 bases: TGTGCCAGCAGCGTAGCGCTAGGGCAGGGGGGAGCGCAAGAGACCCAGTACTTC. Protein product: CASSVALGQGGAQETQYF.

Points on this clone: A much larger clone lies a single base off, so this may be a read error. The chain recombines TRBV7-8 with TRBJ2-7; maybe TRBD2 (5 bases). CDR1 is SGHVS, CDR2 FQNEAQ, per germline. V lost 6 bases and J lost 2, with 14 bases in between. CDR3 size: 14 residues. CDR3 sequence reads: CASRLRGGPYEQYF. The CDR3 DNA reads TGTGCCAGCAGATTACGAGGAGGACCCTACGAGCAGTACTTC. Filled out from reference TRBV7-8 and TRBJ2-7, the complete variable domain reads GAGVSQSPRYKVAKRGQDVALRCDPISGHVSLFWYQQALGQGPEFLTYFQNEAQLDKSGLPSDRFFAERPEGSVSTLKIQRTQQEDSAVYLCASRLRGGPYEQYFGPGTRLTVT.

The CDR3 spells CASSIEGRGNTEAFF. The CDR3 DNA reads TGTGCCAGTAGTATAGAAGGGAGAGGAAACACTGAAGCTTTCTTT. This chain connects TRBV19 to TRBJ1-1, with no clear D. V was shortened by 0 bases and J by 2 bases, with 10 bases between the two germline ends. Germline loops: CDR1 LNHDA, CDR2 SQIVND (reference sequence). The CDR3 has 15 amino acids.

The rearrangement uses TRBV6-1 and TRBJ1-1, with 9 bases aligning to TRBD1. V lost 9 bases to trimming and J lost 1 base; unmatched junction nucleotides: 6. CDR1 is MNHNS, CDR2 SASEGT, per germline. The CDR3 extends over 14 amino acids. This CDR3 reads CASLPGQGNTEAFF. DNA of the CDR3: TGTGCCAGTCTACCGGGACAGGGGAACACTGAAGCTTTCTTT.